This T cell receptor (beta chain) comes out of a study of neurological immune-mediated disorders. CDR1 SQVTM and CDR2 ANQGSEA come from the germline V gene. V was pared by 4 bases and J by 4 bases, with 10 bases between. This CDR3 has 12 amino acids. This clonotype was counted at least ten times. One entry per CDR3 protein, called by TCRdb with MiXCR from the 5' RACE reads. The sample includes 25,000 to 30,000 distinct CDR3 sequences, 5% to 8% of them seen just once. What was sequenced was PBMCs. This receptor was obtained from a woman aged 45-60 years in good health. The chain carries TRBV29-1 and TRBJ1-2; D is ambiguous. CDR3 sequence reads: CSVARKFYGYTF. The CDR3 DNA sequence: TGCAGCGTTGCCCGGAAATTCTATGGCTACACCTTC. The variable domain in full, completed from reference TRBV29-1 and TRBJ1-2, reads SAVISQKPSRDICQRGTSLTIQCQVDSQVTMMFWYRQQPGQSLTLIATANQGSEATYESGFVIDKFPISRPNLTFSTLTVSNMSPEDSSIYLCSVARKFYGYTFGSGTRLTVV.